The TCR beta chain under discussion was sequenced for a study of cytomegalovirus exposure and HLA in healthy donors. Regarding the study as a whole: A list of about 160 TCR beta chains associated with cytomegalovirus was given.

On this clone: Its cognate antigen is unknown.

13 Jbeta primers and 60 Vbeta primers were used for the PCR. Sequencing used immunoSEQ multiplex PCR; TCRdb keeps in-frame clones, though not all of them. The sample carries more than 85,000 clones, more than 70% recorded once. Samples came from healthy bone marrow donors. This TCR was sampled from a female donor in good health and CMV-seronegative. The sequencing sample was made of PBMCs.

CDR3 amino acids: CASSFRQPRVEQYF. The CDR3, as DNA: TGTGCCAGCAGCTTTAGGCAGCCGAGGGTCGAGCAGTACTTC. The chain links TRBV11-1 to TRBJ2-7, with D perhaps TRBD2 (5 bases). CDR1 and CDR2 from the germline V gene are SGHAT and FQDESV (reference sequence). The CDR3 has 14 amino acids. V lost 3 bases and J lost 6, with 15 bases in between.